This TCR beta chain was sequenced for a study of healthy donors' naive CD4 and CD8 T cells. Study information: Donors came from three age groups: 20-25, 40-50 and 60-70 years.

Trimming pared 4 bases from V and 4 bases from J, leaving 13 bases between. CDR1 LGHDT and CDR2 YNNKEL come from the germline V gene (reference sequence). The CDR3 sequence is 14 residues long. Details on this clonotype: Its target is not known.

Points from the study as a whole: CDR3 charge plus V and J genes appeared to account for about an eighth of CD4/CD8 variance. Positive CDR3 charge linked to CD4+ cells, negative to CD8+ cells.

TCR libraries were built from about 0.55 ug of total RNA by linear amplification. TCRdb recomputed calls from the reads with MiXCR, one row per CDR3 protein. The sample has around 180,000 distinct CDR3 sequences; about 76% are singletons. The receptor comes from a pool of human donors in good health; the sample pools cells from several healthy donors. The specimen was naive CD4+ and CD8+ T cells sorted from blood, pooled from several donors. This chain links TRBV3-1 with TRBJ1-2; possible D gene TRBD1, 5 bases. CDR3 sequence: CASSLRQISYGYTF. In DNA form, the CDR3 reads TGTGCCAGCAGCCTCCGACAGATCAGCTATGGCTACACCTTC.